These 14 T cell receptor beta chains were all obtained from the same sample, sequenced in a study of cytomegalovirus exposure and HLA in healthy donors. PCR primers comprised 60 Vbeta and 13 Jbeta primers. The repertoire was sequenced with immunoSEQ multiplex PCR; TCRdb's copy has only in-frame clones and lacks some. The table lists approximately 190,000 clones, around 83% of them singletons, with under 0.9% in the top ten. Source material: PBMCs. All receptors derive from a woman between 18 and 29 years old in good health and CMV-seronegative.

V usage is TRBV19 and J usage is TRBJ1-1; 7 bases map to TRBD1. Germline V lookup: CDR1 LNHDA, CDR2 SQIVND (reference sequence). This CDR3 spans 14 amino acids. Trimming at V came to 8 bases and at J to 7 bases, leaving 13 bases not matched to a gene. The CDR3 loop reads CASELGQVVSEAFF. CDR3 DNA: TGTGCCAGTGAACTCGGACAGGTTGTCAGTGAAGCTTTCTTT.

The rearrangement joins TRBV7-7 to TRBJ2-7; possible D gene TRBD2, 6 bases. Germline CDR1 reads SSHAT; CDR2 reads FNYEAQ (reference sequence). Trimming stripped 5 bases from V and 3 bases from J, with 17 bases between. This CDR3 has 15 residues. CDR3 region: CASSPGFGGYYEQYF. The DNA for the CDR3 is TGTGCCAGCAGCCCGGGTTTTGGGGGGTACTACGAGCAGTACTTC.

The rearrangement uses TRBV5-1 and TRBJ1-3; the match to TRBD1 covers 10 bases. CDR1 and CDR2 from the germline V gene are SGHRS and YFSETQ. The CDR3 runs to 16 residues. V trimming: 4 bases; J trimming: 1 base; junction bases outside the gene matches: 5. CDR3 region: CASSHGTGASGNTIYF. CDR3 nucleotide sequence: TGCGCCAGCAGCCACGGGACAGGGGCTTCTGGAAACACCATATATTTT.

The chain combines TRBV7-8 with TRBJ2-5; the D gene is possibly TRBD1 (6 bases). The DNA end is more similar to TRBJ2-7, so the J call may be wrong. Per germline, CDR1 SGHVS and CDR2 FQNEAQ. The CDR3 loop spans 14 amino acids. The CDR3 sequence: CASSSVGTSYEQYF. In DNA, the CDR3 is TGTGCCAGCAGCTCCGTCGGGACATCCTACGAGCAGTACTTC.

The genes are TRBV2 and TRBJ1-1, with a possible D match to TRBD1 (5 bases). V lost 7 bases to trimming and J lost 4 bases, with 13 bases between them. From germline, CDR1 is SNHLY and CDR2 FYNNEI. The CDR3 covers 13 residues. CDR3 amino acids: CASTTPGGTEAFF. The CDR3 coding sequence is TGTGCCAGCACGACCCCCGGGGGCACTGAAGCTTTCTTT.

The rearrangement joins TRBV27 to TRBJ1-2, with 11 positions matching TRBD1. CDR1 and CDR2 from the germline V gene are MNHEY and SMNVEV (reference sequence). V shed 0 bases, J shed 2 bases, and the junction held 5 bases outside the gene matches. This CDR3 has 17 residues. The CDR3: CASSLSGDRGRNYGYTF. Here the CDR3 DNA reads TGTGCCAGCAGTTTATCTGGGGACAGGGGGAGAAACTATGGCTACACCTTC.

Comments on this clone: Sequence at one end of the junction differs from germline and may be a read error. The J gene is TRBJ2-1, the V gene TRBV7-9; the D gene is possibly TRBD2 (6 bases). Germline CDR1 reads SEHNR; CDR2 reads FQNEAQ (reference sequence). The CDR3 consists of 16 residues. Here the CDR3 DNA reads TGTACCAGCAGCTTAAGGGACGGGAGAGATTACAATGAGCAGTTCTTC. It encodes CTSSLRDGRDYNEQFF.

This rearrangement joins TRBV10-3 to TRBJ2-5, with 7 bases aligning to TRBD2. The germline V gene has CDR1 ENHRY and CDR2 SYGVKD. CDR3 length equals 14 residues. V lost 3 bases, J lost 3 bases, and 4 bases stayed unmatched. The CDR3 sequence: CAISDRAGEETQYF. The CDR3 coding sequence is TGTGCCATCAGTGATCGGGCGGGGGAAGAGACCCAGTACTTC.

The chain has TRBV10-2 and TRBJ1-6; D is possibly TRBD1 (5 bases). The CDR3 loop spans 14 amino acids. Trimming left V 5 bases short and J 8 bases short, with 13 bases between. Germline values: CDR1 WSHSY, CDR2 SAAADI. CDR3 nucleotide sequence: TGCGCCAGCAGTCGAAACGTAGGGGATTCACCCCTCCACTTT. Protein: CASSRNVGDSPLHF.

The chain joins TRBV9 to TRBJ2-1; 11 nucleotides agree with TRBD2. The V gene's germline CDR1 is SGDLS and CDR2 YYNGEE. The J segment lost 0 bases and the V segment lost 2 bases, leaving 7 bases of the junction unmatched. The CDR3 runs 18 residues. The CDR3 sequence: CASSVSTSGELSYNEQFF. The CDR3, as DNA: TGTGCCAGCAGCGTCTCGACTAGCGGGGAGCTCTCCTACAATGAGCAGTTCTTC.

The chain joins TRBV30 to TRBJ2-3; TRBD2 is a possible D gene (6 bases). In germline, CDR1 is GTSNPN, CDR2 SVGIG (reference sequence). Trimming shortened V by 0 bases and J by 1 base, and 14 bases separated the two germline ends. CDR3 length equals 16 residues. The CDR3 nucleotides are TGTGCCTGGAGTGTCCGTAGCGGAGCTCGCACAGATACGCAGTATTTT. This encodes CAWSVRSGARTDTQYF.

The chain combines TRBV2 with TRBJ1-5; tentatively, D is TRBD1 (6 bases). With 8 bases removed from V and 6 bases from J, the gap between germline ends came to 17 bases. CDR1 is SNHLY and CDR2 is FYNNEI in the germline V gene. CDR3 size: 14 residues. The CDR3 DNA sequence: TGTGCCAGCGGGGTACAGGGCAGGGGTCAGCCCCAGCATTTT. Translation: CASGVQGRGQPQHF.

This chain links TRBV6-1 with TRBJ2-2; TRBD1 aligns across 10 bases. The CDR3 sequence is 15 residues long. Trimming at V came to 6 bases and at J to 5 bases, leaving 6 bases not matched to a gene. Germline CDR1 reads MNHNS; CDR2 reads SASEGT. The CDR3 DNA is TGTGCCAGCAGCGTGGACAGGGGGGAAACCGGGGAGCTGTTTTTT. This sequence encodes CASSVDRGETGELFF.

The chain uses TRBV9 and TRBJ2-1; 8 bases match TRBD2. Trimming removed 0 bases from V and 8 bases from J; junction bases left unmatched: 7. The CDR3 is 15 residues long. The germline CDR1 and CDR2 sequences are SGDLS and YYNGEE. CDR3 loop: CASSVASGSFYEQFF. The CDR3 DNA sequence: TGTGCCAGCAGCGTAGCCAGCGGGAGTTTCTATGAGCAGTTCTTC.